The present T cell receptor (beta chain) was sequenced within a study of shared T cell receptors in the human thymus. This clone has only one observation. Sequencing was performed with immunoSEQ multiplex PCR; in TCRdb, only in-frame clones are kept and a portion is missing. The sample holds some 660,000 clones, roughly 86% seen once. The CDR3 runs 16 residues. Deletions cut 1 base from V and 3 bases from J, with 12 bases between. Per germline, CDR1 LGHNA and CDR2 YSLEER. This sample also belongs to another study, concerning human thymus T cells. That study reports: The donors were infants in Finland with congenital heart defects, otherwise immunologically healthy. Resected material from corrective heart surgery provided the thymus tissue analysed. Related research examined unrelated individuals and reported that their thymic repertoires overlapped highly.

Sample: thymocytes. V usage is TRBV4-3 and J usage is TRBJ1-4; weak D call: TRBD1 (5 bases). The TCR was taken from a boy in the first two years of life with a congenital heart defect. The CDR3 protein is CASSQGTGPPNEKLFF. CDR3 DNA sequence: TGCGCCAGCAGCCAAGGAACAGGCCCACCTAATGAAAAACTGTTTTTT.